The 5 T cell receptor beta chains listed next were all sequenced from one sample in a study of T-cell memory formation after mild COVID-19. MiXCR, run by TCRdb on the 5' RACE reads, gives a single entry per CDR3 protein. The table includes 100,000 to 120,000 distinct CDR3 sequences, 18% detected once. Sequenced: PBMCs or a T cell subset sorted from them (not recorded which). Every receptor here comes from a man aged 18-30 years who had mild COVID-19 (a few samples of this study predate the infection). Cell type and time point are not known.

The chain has TRBV20-1 and TRBJ2-7, with 7 bases matching TRBD1. Trimming took 6 bases from V and 6 from J; bases not matched to a gene: 11. Germline V lookup: CDR1 DFQATT, CDR2 SNEGSKA (reference sequence). CDR3 length: 13 residues. The CDR3 loop reads CSAPRQGLVEQYV. In DNA, the CDR3 is TGCAGTGCCCCGAGACAGGGTCTCGTCGAGCAGTACGTC.

The genes are TRBV4-2 and TRBJ1-3, with D unresolved. The CDR3 has 15 amino acids. Germline CDR1 reads LGHNA; CDR2 reads YNFKEQ. Trimming removed 0 bases at V and 1 base at J, with 7 bases between. CDR3 DNA: TGTGCCAGCAGCCAAGATGGAGGTTCTGGAAACACCATATATTTT. The encoded protein is CASSQDGGSGNTIYF.

This chain joins TRBV5-1 and TRBJ2-1; 12 nucleotides line up with TRBD2. The length of the CDR3 is 15 residues. The V gene end was trimmed by 6 bases and the J gene end by 3 bases; junction bases not matched to a gene: 4. Germline V gene lookup returns CDR1 SGHRS and CDR2 YFSETQ. CDR3: CASKRLAGDYNEQFF. The CDR3 nucleotides are TGCGCCAGCAAAAGACTAGCGGGGGACTACAATGAGCAGTTCTTC.

The rearrangement joins TRBV10-1 to TRBJ2-1; D is ambiguous. From germline, CDR1 is WNHNN and CDR2 SYGVQD (reference sequence). The germline V and J ends were trimmed by 4 bases and 10 bases, with 14 bases remaining between them. There are 13 residues in the CDR3. CDR3 protein: CASSASQLGEQFF. CDR3 bases: TGCGCCAGCAGTGCCTCTCAATTAGGGGAGCAGTTCTTC.

The sample holds a few counts of this clonotype. The chain couples TRBV7-6 to TRBJ2-1; D may be TRBD1 or TRBD2 (5 bases each). Trimming shortened V by 1 base and J by 9 bases, and 16 bases separated the two germline ends. The CDR3 spans 15 residues. Germline CDR1 reads SGHVS; CDR2 reads FNYEAQ. CDR3 nucleotide sequence: TGTGCCAGCAGCTTAGAAGAGTGGGGGAGTCTTGAGCAGTTCTTC. It translates to CASSLEEWGSLEQFF.